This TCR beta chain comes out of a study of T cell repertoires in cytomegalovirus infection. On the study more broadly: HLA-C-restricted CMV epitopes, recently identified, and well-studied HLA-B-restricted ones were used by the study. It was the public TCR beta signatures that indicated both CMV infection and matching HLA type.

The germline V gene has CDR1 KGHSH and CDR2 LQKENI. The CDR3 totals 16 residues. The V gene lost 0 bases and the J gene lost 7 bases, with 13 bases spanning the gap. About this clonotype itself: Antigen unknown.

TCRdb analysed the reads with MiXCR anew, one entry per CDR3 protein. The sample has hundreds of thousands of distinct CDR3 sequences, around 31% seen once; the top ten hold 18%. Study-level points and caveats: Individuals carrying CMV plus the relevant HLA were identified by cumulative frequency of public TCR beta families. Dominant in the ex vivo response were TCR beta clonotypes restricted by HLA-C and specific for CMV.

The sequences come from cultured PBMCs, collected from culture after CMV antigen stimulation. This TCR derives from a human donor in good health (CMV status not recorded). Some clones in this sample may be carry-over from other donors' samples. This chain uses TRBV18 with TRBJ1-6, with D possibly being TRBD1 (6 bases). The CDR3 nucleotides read TGTGCCAGCTCACCACCGAGCAGGGGAGGAAATTCACCCCTCCACTTT. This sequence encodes CASSPPSRGGNSPLHF. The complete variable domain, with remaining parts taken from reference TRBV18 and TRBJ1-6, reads NAGVMQNPRHLVRRRGQEARLRCSPMKGHSHVYWYRQLPEEGLKFMVYLQKENIIDESGMPKERFSAEFPKEGPSILRIQQVVRGDSAAYFCASSPPSRGGNSPLHFGNGTRLTVT.